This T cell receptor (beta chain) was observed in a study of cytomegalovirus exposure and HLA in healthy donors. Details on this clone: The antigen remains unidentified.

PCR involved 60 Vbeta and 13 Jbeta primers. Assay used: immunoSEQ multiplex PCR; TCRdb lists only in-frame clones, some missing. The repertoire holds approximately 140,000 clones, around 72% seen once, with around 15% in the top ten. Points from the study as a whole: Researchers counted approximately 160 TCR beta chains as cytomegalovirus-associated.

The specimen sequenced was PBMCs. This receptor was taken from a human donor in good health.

The CDR3, as DNA: TGTGCCAGCAGTTGGGTAGCAATATACGAGCAGTACTTC. This sequence encodes CASSWVAIYEQYF. The chain recombines TRBV6-1 with TRBJ2-5; D gene unclear. The end of the DNA fits TRBJ2-7 better, so the J call may be wrong. CDR1 is MNHNS, CDR2 SASEGT, per germline. CDR3 length: 13 residues.